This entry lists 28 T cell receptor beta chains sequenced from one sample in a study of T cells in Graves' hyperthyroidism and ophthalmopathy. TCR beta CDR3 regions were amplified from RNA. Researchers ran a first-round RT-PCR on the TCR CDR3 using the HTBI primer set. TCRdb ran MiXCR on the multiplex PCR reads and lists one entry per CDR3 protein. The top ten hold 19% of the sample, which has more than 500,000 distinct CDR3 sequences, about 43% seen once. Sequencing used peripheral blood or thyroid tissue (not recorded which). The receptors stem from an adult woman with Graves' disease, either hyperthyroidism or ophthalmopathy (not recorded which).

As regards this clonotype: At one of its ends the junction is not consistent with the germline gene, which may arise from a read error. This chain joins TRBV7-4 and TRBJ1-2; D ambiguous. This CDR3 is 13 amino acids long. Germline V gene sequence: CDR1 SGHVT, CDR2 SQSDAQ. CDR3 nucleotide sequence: TGTGTCAGCAGCTTAGGGCCGACCTATGGCTACACCTTC. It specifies CVSSLGPTYGYTF. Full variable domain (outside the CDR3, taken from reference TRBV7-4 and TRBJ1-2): GAGVSQSPRYKVAKRGRDVALRCDSISGHVTLYWYRQTLGQGSEVLTYSQSDAQRDKSGRPSGRFSAERPERSVSTLKIQRTEQGDSAVYLCVSSLGPTYGYTFGSGTRLTVV.

Here the CDR3 DNA reads TGTGCCAGCAGTTTTCGGGCAAAGGACGAGCAGTACTTC. It encodes CASSFRAKDEQYF. This chain connects TRBV12-3 or TRBV12-4 to TRBJ2-7; D is unresolved. V was pared by 3 bases and J by 5 bases, with 11 bases between. This CDR3 is built from 13 residues.

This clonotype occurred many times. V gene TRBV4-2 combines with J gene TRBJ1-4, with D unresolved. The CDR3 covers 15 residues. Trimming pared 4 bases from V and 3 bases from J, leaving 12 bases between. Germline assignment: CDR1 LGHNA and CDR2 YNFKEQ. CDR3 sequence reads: CASSRPGSANEKLFF. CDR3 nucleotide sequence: TGTGCCAGCAGCCGTCCGGGCTCGGCTAATGAAAAACTGTTTTTT.

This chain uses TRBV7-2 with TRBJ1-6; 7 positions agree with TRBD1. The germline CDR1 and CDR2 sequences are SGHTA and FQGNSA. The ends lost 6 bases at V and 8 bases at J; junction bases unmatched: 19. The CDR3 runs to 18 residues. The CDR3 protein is CASRVTGTDLKAHSPLHF. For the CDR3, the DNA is TGTGCCAGCAGGGTCACCGGGACAGACCTAAAGGCGCATTCACCCCTCCACTTT.

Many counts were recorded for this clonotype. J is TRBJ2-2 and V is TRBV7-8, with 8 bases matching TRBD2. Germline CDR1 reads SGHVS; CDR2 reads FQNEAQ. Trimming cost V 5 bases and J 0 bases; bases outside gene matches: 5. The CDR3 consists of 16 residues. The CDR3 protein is CASSAPSGSNTGELFF. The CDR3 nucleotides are TGTGCCAGCAGCGCCCCTAGCGGGTCGAACACCGGGGAGCTGTTTTTT.

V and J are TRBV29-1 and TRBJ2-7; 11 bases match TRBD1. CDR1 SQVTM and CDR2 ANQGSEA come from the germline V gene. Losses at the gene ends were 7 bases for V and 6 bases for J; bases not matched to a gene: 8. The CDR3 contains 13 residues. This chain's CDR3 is CSAADRGLSEQYF. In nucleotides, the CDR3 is TGCAGCGCTGCGGACAGGGGGCTCAGCGAGCAGTACTTC.

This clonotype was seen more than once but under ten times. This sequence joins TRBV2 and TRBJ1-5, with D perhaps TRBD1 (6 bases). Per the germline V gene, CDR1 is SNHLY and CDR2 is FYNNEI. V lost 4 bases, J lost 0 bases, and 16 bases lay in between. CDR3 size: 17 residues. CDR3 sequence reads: CASSGGGTMSSNQPQHF. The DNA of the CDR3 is TGTGCCAGCAGTGGCGGGGGCACAATGAGTAGCAATCAGCCCCAGCATTTT. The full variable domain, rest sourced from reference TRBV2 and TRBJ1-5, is EPEVTQTPSHQVTQMGQEVILRCVPISNHLYFYWYRQILGQKVEFLVSFYNNEISEKSEIFDDQFSVERPDGSNFTLKIRSTKLEDSAMYFCASSGGGTMSSNQPQHFGDGTRLSIL.

Here the CDR3 reads CASSQGGQWNGGEQYF. Written as DNA, the CDR3 is TGTGCCAGCAGCCAAGGGGGGCAGTGGAATGGCGGCGAGCAGTACTTC. V and J are TRBV7-9 and TRBJ2-7; either TRBD1 or TRBD2 may supply D (6 bases each). The CDR3 spans 16 residues. The V and J ends lost 5 bases and 6 bases respectively, with 23 bases between them. CDR1 is SEHNR, CDR2 FQNEAQ, per germline (reference sequence).

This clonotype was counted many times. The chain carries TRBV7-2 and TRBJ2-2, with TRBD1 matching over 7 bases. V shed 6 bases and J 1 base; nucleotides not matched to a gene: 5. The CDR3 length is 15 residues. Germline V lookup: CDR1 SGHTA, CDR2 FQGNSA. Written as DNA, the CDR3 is TGTGCCAGCAGGAGACAGGGTCAGAACACCGGGGAGCTGTTTTTT. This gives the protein CASRRQGQNTGELFF.

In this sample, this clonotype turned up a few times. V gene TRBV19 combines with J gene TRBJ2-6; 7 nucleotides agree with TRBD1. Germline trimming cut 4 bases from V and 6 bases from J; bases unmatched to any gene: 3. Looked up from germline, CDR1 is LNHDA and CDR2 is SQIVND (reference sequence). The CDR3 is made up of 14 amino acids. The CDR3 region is CASSTGTVANVLTF. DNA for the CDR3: TGTGCCAGTAGTACGGGGACAGTGGCCAACGTCCTGACTTTC. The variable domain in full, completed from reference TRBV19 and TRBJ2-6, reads DGGITQSPKYLFRKEGQNVTLSCEQNLNHDAMYWYRQDPGQGLRLIYYSQIVNDFQKGDIAEGYSVSREKKESFPLTVTSAQKNPTAFYLCASSTGTVANVLTFGAGSRLTVL.

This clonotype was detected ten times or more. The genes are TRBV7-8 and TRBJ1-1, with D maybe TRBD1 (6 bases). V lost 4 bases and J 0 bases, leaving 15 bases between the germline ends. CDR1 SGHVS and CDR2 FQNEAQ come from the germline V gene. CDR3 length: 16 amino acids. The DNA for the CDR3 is TGTGCCAGCAGCTCAGCAGGGGCTCCCATGAACACTGAAGCTTTCTTT. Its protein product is CASSSAGAPMNTEAFF.

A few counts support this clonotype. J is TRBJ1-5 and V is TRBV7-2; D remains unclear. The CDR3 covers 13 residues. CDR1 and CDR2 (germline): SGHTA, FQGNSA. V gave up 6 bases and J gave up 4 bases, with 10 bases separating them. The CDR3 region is CASSTIGNQPQHF. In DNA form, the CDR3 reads TGTGCCAGCAGTACAATCGGTAATCAGCCCCAGCATTTT.

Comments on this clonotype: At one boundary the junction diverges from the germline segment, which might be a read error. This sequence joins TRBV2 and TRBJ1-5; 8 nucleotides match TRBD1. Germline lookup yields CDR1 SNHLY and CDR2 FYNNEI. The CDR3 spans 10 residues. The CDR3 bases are TGCGACAGGGGCGGGCAGCCCCAGCATTTT. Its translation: CDRGGQPQHF. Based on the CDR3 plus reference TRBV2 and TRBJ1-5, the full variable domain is EPEVTQTPSHQVTQMGQEVILRCVPISNHLYFYWYRQILGQKVEFLVSFYNNEISEKSEIFDDQFSVERPDGSNFTLKIRSTKLEDSAMYFCDRGGQPQHFGDGTRLSIL.

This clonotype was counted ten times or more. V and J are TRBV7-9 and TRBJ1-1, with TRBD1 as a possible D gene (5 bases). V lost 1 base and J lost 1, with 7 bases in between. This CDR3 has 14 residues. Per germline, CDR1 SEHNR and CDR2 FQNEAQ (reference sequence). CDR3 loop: CASSLVQGNTEAFF. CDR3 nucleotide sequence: TGTGCCAGCAGCTTAGTTCAGGGGAACACTGAAGCTTTCTTT.

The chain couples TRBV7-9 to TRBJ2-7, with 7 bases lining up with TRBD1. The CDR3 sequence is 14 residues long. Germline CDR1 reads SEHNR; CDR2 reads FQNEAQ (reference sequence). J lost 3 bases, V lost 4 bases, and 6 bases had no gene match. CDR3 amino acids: CASSSRGPHYEQYF. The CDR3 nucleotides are TGTGCCAGCAGCTCGAGGGGGCCTCACTACGAGCAGTACTTC.

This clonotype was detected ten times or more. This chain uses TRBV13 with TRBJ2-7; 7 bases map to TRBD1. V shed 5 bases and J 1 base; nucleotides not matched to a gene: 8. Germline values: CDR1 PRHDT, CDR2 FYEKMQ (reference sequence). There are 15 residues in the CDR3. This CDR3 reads CASSPLRDRSYEQYF. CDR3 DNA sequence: TGTGCCAGCAGCCCTCTCCGGGACAGATCCTACGAGCAGTACTTC.

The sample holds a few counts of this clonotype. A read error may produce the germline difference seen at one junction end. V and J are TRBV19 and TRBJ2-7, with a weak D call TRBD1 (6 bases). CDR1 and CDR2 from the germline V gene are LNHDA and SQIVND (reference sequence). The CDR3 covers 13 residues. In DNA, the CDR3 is TGTGCCAGTGGTATGGGACATTTCTACGAGCAGTACTTC. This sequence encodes CASGMGHFYEQYF.

The CDR3 region has the DNA TGTGCCAGCAGCTATAGCGGGAGTGGCTACACCTTC. Its protein is CASSYSGSGYTF. This chain uses TRBV7-9 with TRBJ1-2; D unresolved. Trimming removed 4 bases at V and 7 bases at J, with 10 bases between. Germline V gene lookup returns CDR1 SEHNR and CDR2 FQNEAQ (reference sequence). CDR3 length: 12 amino acids.

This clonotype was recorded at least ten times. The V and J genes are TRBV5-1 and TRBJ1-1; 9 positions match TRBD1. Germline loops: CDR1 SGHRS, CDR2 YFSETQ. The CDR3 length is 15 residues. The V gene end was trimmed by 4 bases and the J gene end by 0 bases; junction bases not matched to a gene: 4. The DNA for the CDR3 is TGCGCCAGCAGCGCAGACAGGGGGTTGAACACTGAAGCTTTCTTT. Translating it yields CASSADRGLNTEAFF.

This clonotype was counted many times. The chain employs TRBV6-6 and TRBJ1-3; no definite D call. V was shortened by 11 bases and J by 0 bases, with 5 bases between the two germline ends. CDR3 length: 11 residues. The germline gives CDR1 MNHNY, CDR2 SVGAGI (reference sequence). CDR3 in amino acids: CACDSGNTIYF. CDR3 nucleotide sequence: TGTGCCTGCGACTCTGGAAACACCATATATTTT.

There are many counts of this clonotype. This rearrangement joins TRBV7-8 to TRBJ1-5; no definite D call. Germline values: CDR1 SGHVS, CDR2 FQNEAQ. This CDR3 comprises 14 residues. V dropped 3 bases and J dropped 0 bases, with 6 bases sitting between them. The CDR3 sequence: CASSFDSSNQPQHF. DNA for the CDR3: TGTGCCAGCAGCTTTGACTCTAGCAATCAGCCCCAGCATTTT.

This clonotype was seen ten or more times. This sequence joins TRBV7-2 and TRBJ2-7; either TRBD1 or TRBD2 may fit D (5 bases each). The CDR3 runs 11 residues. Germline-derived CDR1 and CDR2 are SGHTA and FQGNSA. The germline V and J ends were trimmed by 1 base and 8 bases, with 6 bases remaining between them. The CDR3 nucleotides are TGTGCCAGCAGCTTAGGGGACCAGCAGTACTTC. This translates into CASSLGDQQYF.

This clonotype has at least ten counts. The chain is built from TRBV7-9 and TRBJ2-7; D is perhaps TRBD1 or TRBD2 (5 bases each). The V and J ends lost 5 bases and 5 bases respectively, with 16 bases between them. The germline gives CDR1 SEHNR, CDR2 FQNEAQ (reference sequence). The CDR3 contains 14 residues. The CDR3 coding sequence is TGTGCCAGCAGCCCCACCGGGGCCTTGGACGAGCAGTACTTC. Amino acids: CASSPTGALDEQYF. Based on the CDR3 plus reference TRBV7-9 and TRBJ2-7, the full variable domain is DTGVSQNPRHKITKRGQNVTFRCDPISEHNRLYWYRQTLGQGPEFLTYFQNEAQLEKSRLLSDRFSAERPKGSFSTLEIQRTEQGDSAMYLCASSPTGALDEQYFGPGTRLTVT.

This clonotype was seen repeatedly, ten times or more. CDR3 nucleotides: TGCAGTGCTAGAGTCTTTTCGGCAGCCCTCAATCAGCCCCAGCATTTT. Amino acids: CSARVFSAALNQPQHF. The V and J genes are TRBV20-1 and TRBJ1-5; D is undetermined. Trimming removed 1 base from V and 3 bases from J, with 16 bases in between. Germline V lookup: CDR1 DFQATT, CDR2 SNEGSKA (reference sequence). The CDR3 is 16 amino acids.

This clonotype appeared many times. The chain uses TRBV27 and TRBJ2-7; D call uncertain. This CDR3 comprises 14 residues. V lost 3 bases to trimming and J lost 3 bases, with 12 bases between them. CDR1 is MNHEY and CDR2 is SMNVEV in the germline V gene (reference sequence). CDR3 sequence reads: CASSLSRIGYEQYF. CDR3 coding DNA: TGTGCCAGCAGTTTGAGTCGGATCGGCTACGAGCAGTACTTC.

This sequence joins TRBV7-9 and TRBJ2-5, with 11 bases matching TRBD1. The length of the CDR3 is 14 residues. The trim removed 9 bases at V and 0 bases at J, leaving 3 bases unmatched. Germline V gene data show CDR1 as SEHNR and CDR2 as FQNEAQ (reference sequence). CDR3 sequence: CASGTGGYQETQYF. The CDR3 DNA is TGTGCCAGTGGGACAGGGGGATACCAAGAGACCCAGTACTTC.

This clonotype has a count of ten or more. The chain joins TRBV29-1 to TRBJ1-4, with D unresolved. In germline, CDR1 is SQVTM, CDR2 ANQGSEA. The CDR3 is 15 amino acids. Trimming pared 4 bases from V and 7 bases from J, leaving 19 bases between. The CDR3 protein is CSVAGNIEFGEKLFF. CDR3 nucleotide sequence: TGCAGCGTTGCAGGAAATATTGAGTTTGGTGAAAAACTGTTTTTT. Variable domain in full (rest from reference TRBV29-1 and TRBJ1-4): SAVISQKPSRDICQRGTSLTIQCQVDSQVTMMFWYRQQPGQSLTLIATANQGSEATYESGFVIDKFPISRPNLTFSTLTVSNMSPEDSSIYLCSVAGNIEFGEKLFFGSGTQLSVL.

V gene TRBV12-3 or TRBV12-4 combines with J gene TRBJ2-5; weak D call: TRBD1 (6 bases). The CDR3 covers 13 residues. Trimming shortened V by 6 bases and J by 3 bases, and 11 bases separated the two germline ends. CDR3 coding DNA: TGTGCCAGCAGACCCCCAGGGGAAGAGACCCAGTACTTC. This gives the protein CASRPPGEETQYF.